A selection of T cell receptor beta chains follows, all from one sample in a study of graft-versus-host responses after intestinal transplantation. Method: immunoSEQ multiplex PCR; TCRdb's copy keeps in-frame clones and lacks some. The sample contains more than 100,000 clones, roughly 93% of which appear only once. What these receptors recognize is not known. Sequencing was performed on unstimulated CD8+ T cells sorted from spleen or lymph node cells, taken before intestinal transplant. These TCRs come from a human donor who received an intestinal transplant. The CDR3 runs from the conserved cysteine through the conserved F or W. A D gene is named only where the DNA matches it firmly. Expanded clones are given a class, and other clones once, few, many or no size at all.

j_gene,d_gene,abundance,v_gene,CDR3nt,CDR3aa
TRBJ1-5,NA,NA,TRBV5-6,TGTGCCAGCAGCTTGGGTTCTCAGGGAAACAATCAGCCCCAGCATTTT,CASSLGSQGNNQPQHF
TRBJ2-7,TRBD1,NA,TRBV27,TGTGCCAGCAGTTGGGGACAGGGGGGCTACGAGCAGTACTTC,CASSWGQGGYEQYF
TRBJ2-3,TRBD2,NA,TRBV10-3,TGTGCCAACGCGGACCTAGCGGGGGGCACAGATACGCAGTATTTT,CANADLAGGTDTQYF
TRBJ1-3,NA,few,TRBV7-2,TGTGCCAGCAGCTTAGAGGCCTCCTCTGGAAACACCATATATTTT,CASSLEASSGNTIYF
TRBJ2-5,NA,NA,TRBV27,TGTGCCAGCAGCCGGGGGGCGGGTTACCAAGAGACCCAGTACTTC,CASSRGAGYQETQYF
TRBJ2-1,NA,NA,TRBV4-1,TGCGCCAGCAGCTCATCTAAAGCGGATGAGCAGTTCTTC,CASSSSKADEQFF
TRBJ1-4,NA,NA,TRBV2,TGTGCCAGCAGTGGGGTAGACAGGTTTTGGCGGTCAACTAATGAAAAACTGTTTTTT,CASSGVDRFWRSTNEKLFF
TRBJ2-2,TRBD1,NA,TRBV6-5,TGTGCCAGCAGTACCACAGGGGTTGGGGAGCTGTTTTTT,CASSTTGVGELFF
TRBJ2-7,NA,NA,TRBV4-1,TGCGCCAGCAGCCAAGTTAGTACCCGGGGGGAGCAGTACTTC,CASSQVSTRGEQYF
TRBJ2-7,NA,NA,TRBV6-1,TGTGCCAGCAGTGACCAAAGTTCCTACGAGCAGTACTTC,CASSDQSSYEQYF
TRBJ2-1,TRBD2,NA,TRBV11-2,TGTGCCAGCAGCTTAGATAGTACGGGGGGGCCCTCTAATGAGCAGTTCTTC,CASSLDSTGGPSNEQFF
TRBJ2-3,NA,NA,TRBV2,TGTGCCAGCAGGGACAGTCTATTGAGCACAGATACGCAGTATTTT,CASRDSLLSTDTQYF
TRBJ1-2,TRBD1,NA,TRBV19,TGTGCTTCGACAGGGGGGGGCGGCTACACCTTC,CASTGGGGYTF
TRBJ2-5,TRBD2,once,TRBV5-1,TGCGCCAGCAGCTTGACTAGCGGGGAGACCCAGTACTTC,CASSLTSGETQYF
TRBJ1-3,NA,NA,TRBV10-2,TGCGCCAGCAGTCTAGACCGATCCTCTGGAAACACCATATATTTT,CASSLDRSSGNTIYF
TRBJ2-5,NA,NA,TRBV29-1,TGCAGCGTTGGGGGGGAATTAGAGACCCAGTACTTC,CSVGGELETQYF
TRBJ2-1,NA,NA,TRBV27,TGTGCCAGCAGTTTAGCGGTGGCCAATGAGCAGTTCTTC,CASSLAVANEQFF
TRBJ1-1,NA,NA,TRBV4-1,TGCGCCAGCAGCCAAGTTGGGGGGGTGAGGACTGAAGCTTTCTTT,CASSQVGGVRTEAFF
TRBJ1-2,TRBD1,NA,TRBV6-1,TGTGCCAGCAGTGAAGAGGGGTACGGACAGGGACGGAGCGGCTACACCTTC,CASSEEGYGQGRSGYTF
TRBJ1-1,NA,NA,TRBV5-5,TGTGCCAGCAGCTTGGCCAGACAATTGAACACTGAAGCTTTCTTT,CASSLARQLNTEAFF
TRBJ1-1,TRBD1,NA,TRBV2,TGTGCCAGTAAGAGGGGGCCATCGGACACTGAAGCTTTCTTT,CASKRGPSDTEAFF
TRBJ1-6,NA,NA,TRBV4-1,TGCGCCAGCAGCAACCGGGCCCCTTTTTCACCCCTCCACTTT,CASSNRAPFSPLHF
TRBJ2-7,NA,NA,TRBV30,TGTGCCTGGAGGCCTATAAGGACAGCAACCACCTACGAGCAGTACTTC,CAWRPIRTATTYEQYF
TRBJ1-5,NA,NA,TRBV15,TGTGCCACCAGCAGAGATTCTTATTATCGGGATCAGCCCCAGCATTTT,CATSRDSYYRDQPQHF
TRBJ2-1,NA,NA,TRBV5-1,TGCGCCAGCAGCTTGGGCAACAATGAGCAGTTCTTC,CASSLGNNEQFF
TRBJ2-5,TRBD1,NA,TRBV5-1,TGCGCCAGCAGCAGCCCGGGACAGGGGATCCAAGAGACCCAGTACTTC,CASSSPGQGIQETQYF
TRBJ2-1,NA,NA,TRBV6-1,TGTGCCAGCACCTTGGACTGGGGCTCCTACAATGAGCAGTTCTTC,CASTLDWGSYNEQFF
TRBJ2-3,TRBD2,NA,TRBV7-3,TGTGCCAGCAGTCCTGGGACTACGGGGTGGGATACGCAGTATTTT,CASSPGTTGWDTQYF
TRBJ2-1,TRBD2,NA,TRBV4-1,TGCGCCAGCAGCCAGGAAGGACTAGCGCATGAGCAGTTCTTC,CASSQEGLAHEQFF